The entry below gives a single TCR beta chain sequence along with its context. Its antigen is currently unknown. Collected material from alopecia areata patients comprised lesional scalp punch biopsies and peripheral blood. The data originate from a study of CD8+ T cells in alopecia areata. At the level of the study: Treated patients were dosed with oral tofacitinib, taking 5 to 10 mg twice daily. Tofacitinib exposure lasted 6 to 18 months, followed by 6 months off drug.

The authors extracted RNA and reverse transcribed it into cDNA as the sequencing template. Measured with immunoSEQ multiplex PCR; TCRdb has only the in-frame clones, and not every one. The data hold about 98,000 clones, with 35% to 45% observed a single time. Germline V gene sequence: CDR1 GTSNPN, CDR2 SVGIG (reference sequence). This CDR3 contains 14 residues. V lost 0 bases, J lost 5 bases, and 11 bases lay in between. General study points: Compared with mice, patients displayed less clear TCR sharing, possibly for HLA-related reasons.

Sequenced input: CD4+ T cells sorted from blood. This sequence joins TRBV30 and TRBJ1-5; TRBD1 is a possible D gene (6 bases). The clonotype was recovered from a human donor with alopecia areata. CDR3 coding DNA: TGTGCCTGGAGTGTACGGGGGGGCCATCAGCCCCAGCATTTT. It codes for CAWSVRGGHQPQHF.